The clone carrying this T cell receptor (beta chain) occurred once. Antigen unknown. The CDR3 has 13 amino acids. Germline assignment: CDR1 SQVTM and CDR2 ANQGSEA. Between the trimmed V and J ends, which lost 2 bases and 4 bases, there was a span of 11 bases. For repertoire sequencing, the TCR beta CDR3 regions were amplified from RNA transcripts. An opening RT-PCR round employed HTBI primers and preceded a second-round multiplex PCR. MiXCR, run by TCRdb on the multiplex PCR reads, gives a single entry per CDR3 protein. The sample carries around 660,000 distinct CDR3 sequences, over 40% recorded once. This sample is drawn from a study of Graves' ophthalmopathy and Graves' hyperthyroidism. Notes on the study in general: The 13-signature model separated ophthalmopathy from stable hyperthyroidism at around 88% sensitivity and roughly 80% specificity.

The clonotype originates from an adult man with Graves' ophthalmopathy. The specimen sequenced was peripheral blood. The chain recombines TRBV29-1 with TRBJ1-1; D not certain. This CDR3 is CSVERSRATEAFF. The DNA for the CDR3 is TGCAGCGTTGAACGCAGCCGGGCCACTGAAGCTTTCTTT.